The rows below give T cell receptor beta chains drawn from one sample of a study of cytomegalovirus exposure and HLA in healthy donors. Measured with immunoSEQ multiplex PCR; TCRdb has only the in-frame clones, and not every one. Of more than 80,000 clones in the sample, 95% to 97% are singletons; the top ten hold about 1.3%. The sample comprised PBMCs. The receptors were gathered from a woman younger than 35 in good health and CMV-seronegative. Both conserved end residues are part of each CDR3. D genes are given only for firm matches. Size values are once, few and many counts, or a class for expanded clones, and some rows have none.

V: TRBV7-2; J: TRBJ2-7; size: -; D: -; CDR3: CASSSGQWAGEQYF; DNA: TGTGCCAGCAGCTCCGGACAGTGGGCCGGCGAGCAGTACTTC
V: TRBV7-9; J: TRBJ2-1; size: -; D: TRBD2; CDR3: CASSTGLAEQFF; DNA: TGTGCCAGCAGCACAGGACTAGCTGAGCAGTTCTTC
V: TRBV19; J: TRBJ2-7; size: -; D: TRBD1; CDR3: CASRRTGEIRNEQYF; DNA: TGTGCCAGTAGGCGGACAGGGGAGATCAGAAACGAGCAGTACTTC
V: TRBV7-9; J: TRBJ2-5; size: -; D: TRBD2; CDR3: CASSPGGLAQETQYF; DNA: TGTGCCAGCAGCCCAGGTGGACTAGCTCAAGAGACCCAGTACTTC
V: TRBV11-2; J: TRBJ2-7; size: -; D: -; CDR3: CASSQGGGGSYEQYF; DNA: TGTGCCAGCAGCCAAGGAGGGGGAGGGTCCTACGAGCAGTACTTC
V: TRBV10-2; J: TRBJ1-5; size: -; D: TRBD1; CDR3: CASRGTGVRQPQHF; DNA: TGCGCCAGCAGGGGGACAGGGGTAAGGCAGCCCCAGCATTTT
V: TRBV19; J: TRBJ2-5; size: few; D: -; CDR3: CASSIGRGPETQYF; DNA: TGTGCCAGTAGTATAGGGAGGGGACCAGAGACCCAGTACTTC
V: TRBV11-2; J: TRBJ1-1; size: -; D: -; CDR3: CASSLVRQTVEAFF; DNA: TGTGCCAGCAGCTTAGTTCGCCAGACAGTTGAAGCTTTCTTT
V: TRBV7-9; J: TRBJ2-1; size: once; D: TRBD2; CDR3: CASSARTSDNEQFF; DNA: TGTGCCAGCAGCGCCCGGACTAGCGACAATGAGCAGTTCTTC
V: TRBV15; J: TRBJ1-1; size: -; D: TRBD1; CDR3: CATSRRTGTNTEAFF; DNA: TGTGCCACCAGCAGGCGGACAGGGACGAACACTGAAGCTTTCTTT
V: TRBV9; J: TRBJ2-7; size: -; D: -; CDR3: CASSPEGEEQYF; DNA: TGTGCCAGCAGCCCTGAGGGGGAGGAGCAGTACTTC
V: TRBV7-9; J: TRBJ2-1; size: -; D: TRBD2; CDR3: CASSSMASGKVQFF; DNA: TGTGCCAGCAGCTCAATGGCTAGCGGGAAGGTGCAGTTCTTC
V: TRBV4-1; J: TRBJ2-7; size: -; D: -; CDR3: CASSDVGRRYEQYF; DNA: TGCGCCAGCAGCGATGTGGGGAGAAGGTACGAGCAGTACTTC
V: TRBV7-9; J: TRBJ2-6; size: -; D: TRBD2; CDR3: CASSLLAGTSGANVLTF; DNA: TGTGCCAGCAGCTTACTAGCGGGAACCTCTGGGGCCAACGTCCTGACTTTC
V: TRBV6-5; J: TRBJ1-2; size: once; D: -; CDR3: CASSYRDRGGYTF; DNA: TGTGCCAGCAGTTACCGGGACCGGGGGGGCTACACCTTC
V: TRBV9; J: TRBJ1-1; size: -; D: -; CDR3: CASSRGAGVEAFF; DNA: TGTGCCAGCAGCCGAGGAGCAGGGGTTGAAGCTTTCTTT